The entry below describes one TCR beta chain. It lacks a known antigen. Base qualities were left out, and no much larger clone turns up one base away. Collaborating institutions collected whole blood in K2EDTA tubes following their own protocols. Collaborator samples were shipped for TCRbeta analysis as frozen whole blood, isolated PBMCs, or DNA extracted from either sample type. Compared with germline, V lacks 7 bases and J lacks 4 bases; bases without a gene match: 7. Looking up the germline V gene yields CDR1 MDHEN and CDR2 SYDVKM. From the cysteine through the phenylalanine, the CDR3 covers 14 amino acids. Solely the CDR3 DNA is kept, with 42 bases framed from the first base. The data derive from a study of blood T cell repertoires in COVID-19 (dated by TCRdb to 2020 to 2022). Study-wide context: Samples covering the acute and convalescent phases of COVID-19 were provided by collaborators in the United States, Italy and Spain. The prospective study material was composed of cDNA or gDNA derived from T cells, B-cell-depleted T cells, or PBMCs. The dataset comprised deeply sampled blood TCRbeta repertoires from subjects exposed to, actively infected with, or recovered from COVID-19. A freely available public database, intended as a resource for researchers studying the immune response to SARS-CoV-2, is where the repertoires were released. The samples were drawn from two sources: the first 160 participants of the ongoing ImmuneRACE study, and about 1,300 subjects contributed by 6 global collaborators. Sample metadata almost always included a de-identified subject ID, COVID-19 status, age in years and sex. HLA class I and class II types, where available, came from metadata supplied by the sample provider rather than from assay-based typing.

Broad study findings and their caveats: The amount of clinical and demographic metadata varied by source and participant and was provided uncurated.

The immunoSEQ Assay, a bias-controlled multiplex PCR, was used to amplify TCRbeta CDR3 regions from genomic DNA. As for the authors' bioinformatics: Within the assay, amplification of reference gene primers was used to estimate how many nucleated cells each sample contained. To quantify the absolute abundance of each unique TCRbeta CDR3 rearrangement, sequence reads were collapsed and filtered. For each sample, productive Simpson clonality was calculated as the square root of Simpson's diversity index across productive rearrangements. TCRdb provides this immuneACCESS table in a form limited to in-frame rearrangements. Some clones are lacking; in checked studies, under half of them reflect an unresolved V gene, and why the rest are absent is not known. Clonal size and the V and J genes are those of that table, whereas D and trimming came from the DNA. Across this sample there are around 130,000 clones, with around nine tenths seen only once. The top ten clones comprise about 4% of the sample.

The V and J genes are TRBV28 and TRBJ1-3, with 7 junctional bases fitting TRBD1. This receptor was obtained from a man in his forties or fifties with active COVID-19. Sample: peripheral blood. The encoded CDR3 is CASTIDRDGNTIYF. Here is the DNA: TGTGCCAGCACCATAGACAGGGACGGAAACACCATATATTTT.